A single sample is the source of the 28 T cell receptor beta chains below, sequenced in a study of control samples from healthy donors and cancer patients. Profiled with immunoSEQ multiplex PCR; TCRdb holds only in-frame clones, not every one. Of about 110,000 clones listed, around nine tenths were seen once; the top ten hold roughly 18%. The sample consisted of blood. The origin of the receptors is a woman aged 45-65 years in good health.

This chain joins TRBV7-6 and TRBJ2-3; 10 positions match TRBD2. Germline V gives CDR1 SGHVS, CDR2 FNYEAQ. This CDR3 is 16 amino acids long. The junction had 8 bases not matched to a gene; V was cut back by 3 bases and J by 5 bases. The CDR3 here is CASSLGASGGVDTQYF. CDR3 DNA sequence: TGTGCCAGCAGCTTGGGTGCTAGCGGGGGCGTAGATACGCAGTATTTT.

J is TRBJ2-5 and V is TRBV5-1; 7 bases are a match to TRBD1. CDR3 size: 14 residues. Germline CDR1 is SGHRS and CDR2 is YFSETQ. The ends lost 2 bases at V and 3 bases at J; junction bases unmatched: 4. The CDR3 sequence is CASSFDRVKETQYF. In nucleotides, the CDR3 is TGCGCCAGCAGCTTCGACAGGGTAAAAGAGACCCAGTACTTC.

This CDR3 reads CASSVDRASGNTQYF. CDR3 in DNA: TGTGCCAGCAGCGTAGATCGAGCTAGCGGGAATACGCAGTATTTT. The genes are TRBV9 and TRBJ2-3; 9 bases are a match to TRBD2. Germline V lookup: CDR1 SGDLS, CDR2 YYNGEE. The CDR3 spans 15 residues. After removal of 0 bases from V and 7 bases from J, the junction contained 6 bases not matched to a gene.

The CDR3 sequence: CASSPQDRGVYGYTF. CDR3 coding DNA: TGTGCCAGCTCACCTCAGGACCGGGGAGTCTATGGCTACACCTTC. This rearrangement joins TRBV18 to TRBJ1-2; D unresolved. The length of the CDR3 is 15 residues. Trimming shortened V by 3 bases and J by 4 bases, and 15 bases separated the two germline ends. CDR1 KGHSH and CDR2 LQKENI come from the germline V gene.

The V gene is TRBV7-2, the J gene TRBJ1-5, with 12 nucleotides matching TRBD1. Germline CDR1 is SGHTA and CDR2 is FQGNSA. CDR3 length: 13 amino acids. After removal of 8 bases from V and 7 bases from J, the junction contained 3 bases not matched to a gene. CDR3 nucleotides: TGTGCCAGCGCCGGGACAGGGGGCCAGCCCCAGCATTTT. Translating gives CASAGTGGQPQHF.

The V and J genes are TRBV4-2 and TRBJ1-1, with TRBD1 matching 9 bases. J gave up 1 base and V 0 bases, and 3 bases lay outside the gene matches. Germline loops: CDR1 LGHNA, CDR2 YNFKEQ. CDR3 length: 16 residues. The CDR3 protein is CASSQEEDRGNTEAFF. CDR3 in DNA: TGTGCCAGCAGCCAAGAGGAGGACAGGGGGAACACTGAAGCTTTCTTT.

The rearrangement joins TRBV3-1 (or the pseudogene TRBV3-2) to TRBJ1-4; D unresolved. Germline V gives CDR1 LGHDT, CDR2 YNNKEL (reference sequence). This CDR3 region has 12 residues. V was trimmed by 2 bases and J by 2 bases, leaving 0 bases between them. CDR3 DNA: TGTGCCAGCAGCCAAACTAATGAAAAACTGTTTTTT. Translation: CASSQTNEKLFF.

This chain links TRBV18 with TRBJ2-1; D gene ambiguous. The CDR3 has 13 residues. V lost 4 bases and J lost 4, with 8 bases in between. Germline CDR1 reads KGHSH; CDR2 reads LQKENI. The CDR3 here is CASSLQGYNEQFF. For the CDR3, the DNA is TGTGCCAGCTCACTACAAGGGTACAATGAGCAGTTCTTC.

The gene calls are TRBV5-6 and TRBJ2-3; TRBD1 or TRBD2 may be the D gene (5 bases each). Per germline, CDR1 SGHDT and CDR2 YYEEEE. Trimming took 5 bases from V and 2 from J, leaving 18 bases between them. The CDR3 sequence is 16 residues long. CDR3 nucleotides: TGTGCCAGCAGAGGGACCTTACTAGAAACCACAGATACGCAGTATTTT. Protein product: CASRGTLLETTDTQYF.

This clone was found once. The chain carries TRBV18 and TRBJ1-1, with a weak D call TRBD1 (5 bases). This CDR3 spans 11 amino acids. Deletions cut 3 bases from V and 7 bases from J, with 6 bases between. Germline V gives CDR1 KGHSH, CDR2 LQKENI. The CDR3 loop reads CASSPGVEAFF. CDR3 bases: TGTGCCAGCTCACCGGGGGTTGAAGCTTTCTTT. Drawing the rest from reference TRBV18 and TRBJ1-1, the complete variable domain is NAGVMQNPRHLVRRRGQEARLRCSPMKGHSHVYWYRQLPEEGLKFMVYLQKENIIDESGMPKERFSAEFPKEGPSILRIQQVVRGDSAAYFCASSPGVEAFFGQGTRLTVV.

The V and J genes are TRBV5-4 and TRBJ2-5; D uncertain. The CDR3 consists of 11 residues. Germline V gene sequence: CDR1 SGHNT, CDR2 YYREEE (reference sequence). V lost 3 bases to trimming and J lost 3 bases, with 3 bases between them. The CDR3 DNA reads TGTGCCAGCAGCTACAAAGAGACCCAGTACTTC. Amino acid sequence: CASSYKETQYF.

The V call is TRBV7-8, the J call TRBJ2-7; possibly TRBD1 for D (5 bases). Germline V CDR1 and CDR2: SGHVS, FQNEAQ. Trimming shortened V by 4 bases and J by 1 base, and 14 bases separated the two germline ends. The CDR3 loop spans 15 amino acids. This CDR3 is CASSSWGGGSYEQYF. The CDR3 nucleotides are TGTGCCAGCAGCTCCTGGGGCGGTGGATCCTACGAGCAGTACTTC.

The CDR3 DNA reads TGTGCCAGCAAAGCCCCGGGTGAAAAACTGTTTTTT. Translating gives CASKAPGEKLFF. The rearrangement joins TRBV2 to TRBJ1-4; no clear D. Trimming left V 7 bases short and J 7 bases short, with 10 bases between. The CDR3 covers 12 residues. Per the germline V gene, CDR1 is SNHLY and CDR2 is FYNNEI.

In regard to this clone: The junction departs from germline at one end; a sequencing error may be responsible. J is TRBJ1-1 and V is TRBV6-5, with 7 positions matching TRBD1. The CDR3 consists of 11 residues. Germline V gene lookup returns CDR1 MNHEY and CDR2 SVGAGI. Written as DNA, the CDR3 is TGTGCCAGCAGGCCCGGGACAGAAAGAATCTTT. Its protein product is CASRPGTERIF.

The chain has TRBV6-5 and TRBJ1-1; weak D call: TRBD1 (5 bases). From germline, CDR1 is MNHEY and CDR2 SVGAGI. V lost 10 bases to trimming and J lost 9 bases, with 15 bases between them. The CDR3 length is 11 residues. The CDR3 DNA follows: TGTGCCACCTACCCCGGGGGGAAAGCTTTCTTT. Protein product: CATYPGGKAFF.

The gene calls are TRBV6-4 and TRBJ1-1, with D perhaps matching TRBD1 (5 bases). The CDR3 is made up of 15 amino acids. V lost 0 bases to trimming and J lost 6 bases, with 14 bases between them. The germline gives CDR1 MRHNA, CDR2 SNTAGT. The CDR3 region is CASSDSGLLGAEAFF. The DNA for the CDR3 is TGTGCCAGCAGTGACTCGGGACTTCTAGGCGCTGAAGCTTTCTTT.

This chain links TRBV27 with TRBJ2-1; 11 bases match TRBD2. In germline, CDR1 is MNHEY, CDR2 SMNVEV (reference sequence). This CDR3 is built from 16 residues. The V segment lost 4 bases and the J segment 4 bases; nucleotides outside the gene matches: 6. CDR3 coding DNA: TGTGCCAGCAGTTCCCTGACTAGCGGGACGTACAATGAGCAGTTCTTC. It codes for CASSSLTSGTYNEQFF.

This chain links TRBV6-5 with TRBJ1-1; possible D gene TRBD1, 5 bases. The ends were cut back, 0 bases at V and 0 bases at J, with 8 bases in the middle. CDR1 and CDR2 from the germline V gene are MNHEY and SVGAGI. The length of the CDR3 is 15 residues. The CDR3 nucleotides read TGTGCCAGCAGTTACTCAAGGGGTGTGAACACTGAAGCTTTCTTT. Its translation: CASSYSRGVNTEAFF.

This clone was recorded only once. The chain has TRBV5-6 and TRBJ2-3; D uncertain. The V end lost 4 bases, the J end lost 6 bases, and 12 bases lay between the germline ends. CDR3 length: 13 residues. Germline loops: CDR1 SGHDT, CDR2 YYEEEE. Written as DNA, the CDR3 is TGTGCCAGCAGCGCGCAGGTTTATGATACGCAGTATTTT. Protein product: CASSAQVYDTQYF. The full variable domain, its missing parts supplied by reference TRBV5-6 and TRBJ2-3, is DAGVTQSPTHLIKTRGQQVTLRCSPKSGHDTVSWYQQALGQGPQFIFQYYEEEERQRGNFPDRFSGHQFPNYSSELNVNALLLGDSALYLCASSAQVYDTQYFGPGTRLTVL.

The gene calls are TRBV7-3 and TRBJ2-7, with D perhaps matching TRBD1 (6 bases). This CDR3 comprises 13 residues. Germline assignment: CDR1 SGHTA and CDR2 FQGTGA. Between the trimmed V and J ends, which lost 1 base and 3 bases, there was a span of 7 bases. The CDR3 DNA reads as TGTGCCAGCAGCTTAAACAGGGACTACGAGCAGTACTTC. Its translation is CASSLNRDYEQYF.

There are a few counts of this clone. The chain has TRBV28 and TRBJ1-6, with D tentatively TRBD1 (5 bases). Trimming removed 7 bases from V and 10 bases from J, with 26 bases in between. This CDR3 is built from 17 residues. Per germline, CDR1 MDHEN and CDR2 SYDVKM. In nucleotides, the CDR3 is TGTGCCAGCAAAATACCCCAGGGACGCCATACAGGATCACCCCTCCACTTT. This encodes CASKIPQGRHTGSPLHF.

The CDR3, as DNA: TGTGCCAGCAGCTCACCGACCGAGTACAATGAGCAGTTCTTC. It encodes CASSSPTEYNEQFF. The V and J genes are TRBV13 and TRBJ2-1; D unresolved. The V end was cut by 4 bases, the J end by 4 bases, with 11 bases between. Germline loops: CDR1 PRHDT, CDR2 FYEKMQ (reference sequence). CDR3 size: 14 residues. Together with reference TRBV13 and TRBJ2-1, the CDR3 gives the full variable domain: AAGVIQSPRHLIKEKRETATLKCYPIPRHDTVYWYQQGPGQDPQFLISFYEKMQSDKGSIPDRFSAQQFSDYHSELNMSSLELGDSALYFCASSSPTEYNEQFFGPGTRLTVL.

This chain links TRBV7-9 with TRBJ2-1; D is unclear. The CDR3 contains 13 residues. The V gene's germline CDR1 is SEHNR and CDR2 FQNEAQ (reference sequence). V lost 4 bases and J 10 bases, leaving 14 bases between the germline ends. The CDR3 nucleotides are TGTGCCAGCAGCTCGACCCGTAGAGTGGAGCAGTTCTTC. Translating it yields CASSSTRRVEQFF. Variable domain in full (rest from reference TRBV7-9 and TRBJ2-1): DTGVSQNPRHKITKRGQNVTFRCDPISEHNRLYWYRQTLGQGPEFLTYFQNEAQLEKSRLLSDRFSAERPKGSFSTLEIQRTEQGDSAMYLCASSSTRRVEQFFGPGTRLTVL.

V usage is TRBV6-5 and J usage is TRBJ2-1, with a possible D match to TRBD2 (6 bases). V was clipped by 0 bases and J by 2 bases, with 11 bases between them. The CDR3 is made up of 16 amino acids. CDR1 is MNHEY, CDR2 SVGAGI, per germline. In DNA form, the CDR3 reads TGTGCCAGCAGTTACTCTTGGGAGGCACCCTACAATGAGCAGTTCTTC. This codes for CASSYSWEAPYNEQFF.

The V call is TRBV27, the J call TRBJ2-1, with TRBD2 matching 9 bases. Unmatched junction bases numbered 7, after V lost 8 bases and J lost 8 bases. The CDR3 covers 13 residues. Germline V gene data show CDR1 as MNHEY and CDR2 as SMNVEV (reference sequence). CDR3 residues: CASARREGDEQFF. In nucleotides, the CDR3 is TGTGCCAGCGCGAGGCGGGAGGGCGATGAGCAGTTCTTC.

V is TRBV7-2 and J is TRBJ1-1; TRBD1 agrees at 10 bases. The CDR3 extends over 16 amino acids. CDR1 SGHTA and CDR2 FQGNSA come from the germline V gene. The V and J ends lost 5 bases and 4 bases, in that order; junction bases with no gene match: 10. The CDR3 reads CASSNRQGALGTEAFF. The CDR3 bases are TGTGCCAGCAGCAACCGACAGGGGGCGTTGGGCACTGAAGCTTTCTTT.

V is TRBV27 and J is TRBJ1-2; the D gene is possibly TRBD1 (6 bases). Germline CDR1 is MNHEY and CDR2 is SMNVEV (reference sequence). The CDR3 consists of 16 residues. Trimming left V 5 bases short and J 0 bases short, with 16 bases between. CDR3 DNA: TGTGCCAGCAGTAAAATCGCAGGGGAAGCTAACTATGGCTACACCTTC. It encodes CASSKIAGEANYGYTF.

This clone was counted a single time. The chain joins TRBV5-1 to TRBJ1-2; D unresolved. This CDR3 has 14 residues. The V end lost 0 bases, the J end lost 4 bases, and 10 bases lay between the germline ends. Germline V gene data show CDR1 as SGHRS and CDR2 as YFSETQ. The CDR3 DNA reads TGCGCCAGCAGCTTGGCCCCGGGGAGCTATGGCTACACCTTC. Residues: CASSLAPGSYGYTF. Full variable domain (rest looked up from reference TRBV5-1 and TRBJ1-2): KAGVTQTPRYLIKTRGQQVTLSCSPISGHRSVSWYQQTPGQGLQFLFEYFSETQRNKGNFPGRFSGRQFSNSRSEMNVSTLELGDSALYLCASSLAPGSYGYTFGSGTRLTVV.